One TCR beta chain is described in this entry. Its antigen target is currently unknown. Base qualities were left out, and no much larger clone turns up one base away. The source of the sample is a study of cytomegalovirus exposure and HLA in healthy donors (dated by TCRdb to about 2017). About the full investigation: In an earlier analysis of approximately 640 of the donors, 276 Gb of sequence data and 117 million unique TCR beta sequences from about 179 million T cells were reported. An early release that covered about 600 HLA-typed donors contained approximately 290 gigabases of sequencing data and around 80 million unique TCR sequences. The genetic ancestry cluster associated with self-reported Caucasian donors included 65% to 90% of the roughly 400 genotyped donors. The study was designed to test whether signatures of past pathogen exposure could be identified by cataloging public T cell receptors. The study profiled the T cell repertoires of more than 500 subjects by immunosequencing and related them to cytomegalovirus serostatus. A separate validation cohort of roughly 130 different subjects was used in addition to the roughly 700-subject first cohort. To predict cytomegalovirus infection status, the study brought together high-throughput TCR immunosequencing, statistical association of individual TCRs with disease status, and machine learning. A later analysis re-examined previously published TCR beta repertoires from several hundred donors and added high-resolution HLA genotyping to investigate patterns of TCR occurrence. The later analysis used no new phenotypic data to find candidate immune exposures, relying instead on TCR beta sequences and their occurrence across donors. To decide whether each TCR beta V gene segment behaved as functional or pseudogenic, an earlier analysis of nearly 600 of the donors relied on high-throughput TCR beta sequencing. Alongside the repertoire data, information on donor age, sex, ethnicity and CMV serostatus was compiled. Genome-wide SNP genotypes for about 60% of the roughly 700 donors were used in a later genetic analysis, which treated that subset as a discovery cohort. Every discovery cohort repertoire had been produced on one sequencing platform. Class I and class II HLA loci were covered by the typing at four-digit resolution. Typing coverage varied by locus: about 620-630 donors for A, B, C, DRB1 and DQB1; under 550 for DQA1; over 600 for DPA1; roughly 450 for DPB1. Because of strong linkage in the cohort, roughly five DR-DQ haplotypes were treated as single units for association and clustering. Among some 400 genotyped donors of the cohort, an average of approximately 240,000 unique TCR beta nucleotide sequences was sequenced per donor, of which 15% to 20% were non-productive.

In total, about 650 healthy bone marrow donors made up the cohort. All cohort members were sampled while nominally healthy, although unrecorded immune exposures were likely present. The donor was CMV seropositive and belonged to the group of 250 to 350 seropositive cohort members. A peripheral blood sample was provided by each donor, and peripheral blood mononuclear cells were used for TCR beta sequencing. Genomic DNA extraction from the blood cell samples was performed with the Qiagen DNeasy Blood Extraction Kit. The germline V gene specifies SQVTM as CDR1 and ANQGSEA as CDR2. V trim: 7 bases; J trim: 1 base; unmatched bases: 6. Including cysteine and phenylalanine, the CDR3 has 14 amino acids. CDR3 DNA is the only sequence kept; it has 42 bases, read in frame from the first base. Libraries came from the immunoSEQ multiplex PCR assay. A mixture of 60 forward primers for TCR Vbeta segments and 13 reverse primers for TCR Jbeta segments was used in the multiplex PCR. The CDR3 region of rearranged TCR beta genes was amplified from genomic DNA by a multiplex PCR assay. The Illumina HiSeq System was used to sequence the amplified TCR beta libraries as 87-base-pair reads. Per the original workflow: A later analysis tallied around 80 million unique TCR beta chains across the 640 or so repertoires, and 10 million to 11 million of those chains were shared by two or more donors. To remove PCR and sequencing errors, raw reads were error-corrected and collapsed into unique sequences using a nearest-neighbor algorithm that merged closely related sequences. To assign V, D and J gene segments, CDR3 sequences were aligned to IMGT reference sequences. Each retained sequence needed at least a six-nucleotide match to both a V gene segment and a J gene segment. Rearrangements were classified as productive when the CDR3 lacked stop codons and remained in frame with V and J, and all other rearrangements were classified as non-productive. CDR3 was defined by IMGT convention, running from the second conserved V-encoded cysteine to the conserved J-encoded phenylalanine. In an earlier analysis of roughly 580 of the donors, sequences lacking an unambiguous match to a single V gene segment were excluded. An earlier analysis of several hundred of the donors called V segments functional above 56.7% productive rearrangements and segregating when the between-donor standard deviation exceeded 5%. A statistical classification framework was developed to diagnose cytomegalovirus status using the catalog of TCR beta chain sequences. In a later analysis, TCR nucleotide sequences were compared against IMGT/GENE-DB human TR gene sequences so that V and J genes could be assigned. In a later analysis, CDR3 sequences and most-parsimonious VDJ recombination scenarios were assigned using the TCRdist pipeline. In a later analysis, each TCR beta chain was defined by its CDR3 amino acid sequence together with its V-gene family, and reads lacking a unique V-gene family were excluded. A later analysis removed 592 highly shared, low-generation-probability nucleotide sequences to deal with suspected cross-contamination and a sequencing artifact. In a later analysis, a clonal expansion index for each public chain was calculated from normalized within-repertoire ranks of inferred template counts. Generation probabilities in a later analysis came from a VDJ recombination model fitted to out-of-frame rearrangements, and those results were checked against IGoR. In a later analysis, hypergeometric tests were used to score TCR-TCR, TCR-HLA and TCR-CMV co-occurrence, with a repertoire-size bias correction applied to TCR pairs. A later analysis estimated false discovery rates by permuting HLA or CMV assignments 20 times. In a later analysis, co-occurring TCRs were grouped using DBSCAN, with TCRdist sequence similarity added in when clustering inside HLA-allele-positive subsets. Repertoires with fewer than 30,000 or more than 120,000 public chains, plus five repertoires with anomalous nucleotide sharing, were excluded from co-occurrence clustering. This is the immuneACCESS table as TCRdb keeps it, with only in-frame sequences that have V and J called. A part of the clones is gone; compared with another copy, unresolved V genes explain less than half, and the rest is unexplained. V and J calls plus clone size are reproduced from that table; the DNA served to infer D and trimming. A total of around 100,000 clones appear in this sample, 84% of them only once. The ten largest make up 4.5% to 7% of the sample.

What the study reported, not specific to this receptor: The classifier was reported to diagnose cytomegalovirus status with high specificity and sensitivity in both the original cohort and the validation cohort. In a later analysis, HLA-associated TCR beta chains were found to be more clonally expanded and to have lower generation probabilities than equally common non-associated chains. An association between a missense DCLRE1C variant and V-gene and J-gene trimming of TCR beta chains was found in a later genetic analysis and replicated in an independent cohort. Because HLA typing was unavailable for some donors at each locus, only the typed subset was used in association tests. A further reported finding was that TCR beta sequences accurately predicted the HLA-A and HLA-B alleles for most subjects in the first cohort. A cluster of highly shared sequence variants was judged likely to be a technical artifact of the sequencing pipeline. In vitro tests confirmed that three of the cytomegalovirus-associated TCR beta chains recognize cytomegalovirus antigens. Compared with the roughly 670-donor mean, donors in an Asian-associated ancestry cluster had fewer N-insertions in productive TCRs, according to a later genetic analysis. Assigning TCR associations to individual alleles was difficult when HLA alleles, especially DR and DQ, strongly co-occurred. A later analysis associated some 17,000 TCR beta sequences with specific HLA alleles at a false discovery rate of 0.05. Linkage disequilibrium might explain the correlated functional status among segregating V segments, but an unknown experimental factor could not be excluded. The study gave a list of under 200 TCR beta chains associated with cytomegalovirus. According to a later analysis, most CMV-associated TCR beta chains appeared to be HLA-restricted, and the HLA associations seemed to be driven largely by CMV exposure. Roughly uniform sequencing depth across donors was assumed in presence/absence analyses, although this assumption may not hold. Approximately 18 rarely observed V segments, including chromosome 9 orphons, were excluded from the earlier analysis of a few hundred of the donors because counts were too low. While some public TCRs were present in many individuals, most TCR sequences turned up only very rarely across donors. In a later analysis, TCR association rates were found to vary across HLA loci, with the most associated TCRs seen for DRB1 alleles and the fewest for HLA-C alleles. An earlier analysis of roughly 570 of the donors showed that most TCR beta V segments appeared in productive rearrangements either about 90% or about 30% of the time, which broadly matched IMGT annotations. The cohort was sequenced for TCR beta chains only, and without alpha or paired-chain data the features that could be detected were limited. In a later analysis, several top co-occurrence clusters were reported to appear linked to parvovirus B19, influenza, CMV and Epstein-Barr virus. CMV serostatus was the only immune exposure information available for the cohort. The authors suggested that the approach could potentially be generalized to other disease states and immunological phenotypes. Because the 87-base-pair reads could not distinguish some IMGT-functional V segments, including TRBV6-2 and TRBV6-3, those segments were excluded.

This TCR derives from a woman between 18 and 29 years old in good health and CMV-seropositive. In this chain, TRBV29-1 is recombined with TRBJ1-1; 10 of the junction bases match TRBD1. Sequenced material: PBMCs. The bases are TGCAGCGCTCCGGGACAGGGGACGAACACTGAAGCTTTCTTT. It codes for CSAPGQGTNTEAFF.